What follows are 6 T cell receptor beta chains derived from one specimen sequenced in a study of T cell responses to AZD1222 COVID-19 vaccine (dated by TCRdb to the early 2020s). The sample's time point label, in plain terms: baseline before first vaccination. Libraries were constructed by the immunoSEQ multiplex PCR assay. Entries here come from immuneACCESS through TCRdb and include only in-frame sequences with V and J called. Some clones fail to appear in such tables; in the studies checked, an unresolved V gene covers under half of the shortfall, and the cause of the remainder is unknown. The sample records 90,000 to 110,000 clones, roughly 88% of which are singletons. Jointly, the top ten make up roughly 2.5% of the sample. The sample in question was peripheral blood, obtained on day 0 of AZD1222 vaccination. The receptors here all came from an adult in good health.

The gene calls are TRBV20-1 and TRBJ2-7; D is ambiguous. Per the germline V gene, CDR1 is DFQATT and CDR2 is SNEGSKA (reference sequence). V was shortened by 6 bases and J by 0 bases, with 6 bases between the two germline ends. The CDR3 has 11 amino acids. In nucleotides, the CDR3 is TGCAGTGCGCGTAACTCCTACGAGCAGTACTTC. The encoded protein is CSARNSYEQYF.

The genes are TRBV3-1 (or the pseudogene TRBV3-2) and TRBJ1-2, with 7 positions matching TRBD1. CDR3 length equals 13 residues. From germline, CDR1 is LGHDT and CDR2 YNNKEL (reference sequence). Unmatched junction bases numbered 11, after V lost 3 bases and J lost 13 bases. CDR3 residues: CASSHLRQGGITF. CDR3 nucleotides: TGTGCCAGCAGCCACCTTAGACAGGGCGGAATCACCTTC.

The V gene is TRBV5-6, the J gene TRBJ2-7; 9 nucleotides match TRBD1. V lost 4 bases to trimming and J lost 0 bases; unmatched junction nucleotides: 5. Germline lookup yields CDR1 SGHDT and CDR2 YYEEEE. CDR3 length equals 15 residues. The CDR3 DNA follows: TGTGCCAGCAGCCCCTCGGACAGGGGCTCCTACGAGCAGTACTTC. Translated, it gives CASSPSDRGSYEQYF.

The chain is built from TRBV4-3 and TRBJ2-5, with D unclear. Germline assignment: CDR1 LGHNA and CDR2 YSLEER. This CDR3 spans 13 amino acids. V shed 5 bases and J shed 5 bases, with 12 bases lying between them. The CDR3 nucleotides are TGCGCCAGCAGCTCCCGAAGAGGCGAGACCCAGTACTTC. As protein: CASSSRRGETQYF.

V gene TRBV27 combines with J gene TRBJ2-7; D may be TRBD1 (5 bases). Per the germline V gene, CDR1 is MNHEY and CDR2 is SMNVEV (reference sequence). V was clipped by 0 bases and J by 1 base, with 7 bases between them. CDR3 length equals 14 residues. The CDR3 DNA reads TGTGCCAGCAGTTTATCGCCAGGGTCCTACGAGCAGTACTTC. Protein: CASSLSPGSYEQYF.

J is TRBJ1-4 and V is TRBV15, with D tentatively TRBD1 (6 bases). Germline CDR1 LNHNV, CDR2 YYDKDF (reference sequence). The CDR3 has 18 amino acids. Trimming cost V 1 base and J 0 bases, with 15 bases left between them. The CDR3 is CATSRVALRGATNEKLFF. Here the CDR3 DNA reads TGTGCCACCAGCAGAGTTGCCCTCAGGGGAGCAACTAATGAAAAACTGTTTTTT.